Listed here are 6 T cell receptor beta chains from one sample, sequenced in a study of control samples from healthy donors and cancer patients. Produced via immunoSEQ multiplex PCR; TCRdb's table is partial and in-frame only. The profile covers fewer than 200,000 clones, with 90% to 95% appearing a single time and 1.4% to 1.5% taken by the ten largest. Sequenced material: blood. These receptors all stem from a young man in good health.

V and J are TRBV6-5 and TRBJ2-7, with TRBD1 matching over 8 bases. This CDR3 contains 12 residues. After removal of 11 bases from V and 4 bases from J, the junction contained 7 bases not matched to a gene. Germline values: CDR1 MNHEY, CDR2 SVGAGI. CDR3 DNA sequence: TGTGCCGTCCGGACAGGGACTTACGAGCAGTACTTC. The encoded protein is CAVRTGTYEQYF.

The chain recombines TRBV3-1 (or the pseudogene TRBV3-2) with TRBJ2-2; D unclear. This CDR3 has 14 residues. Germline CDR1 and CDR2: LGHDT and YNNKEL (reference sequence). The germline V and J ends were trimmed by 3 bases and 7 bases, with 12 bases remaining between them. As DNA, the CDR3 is TGTGCCAGCAGCCACGCGGAAATATACGGGGAGCTGTTTTTT. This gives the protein CASSHAEIYGELFF.

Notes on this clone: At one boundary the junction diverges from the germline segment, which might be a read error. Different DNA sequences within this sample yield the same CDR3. Here the CDR3 reads CASSLVSGRANQPQHF. CDR3 DNA: TGTGCCAGTAGCTTAGTGTCAGGGCGAGCCAATCAGCCCCAGCATTTT. The chain has TRBV7-8 and TRBJ1-5, with a possible D match to TRBD1 (5 bases). Germline values: CDR1 SGHVS, CDR2 FQNEAQ. This CDR3 has 16 residues.

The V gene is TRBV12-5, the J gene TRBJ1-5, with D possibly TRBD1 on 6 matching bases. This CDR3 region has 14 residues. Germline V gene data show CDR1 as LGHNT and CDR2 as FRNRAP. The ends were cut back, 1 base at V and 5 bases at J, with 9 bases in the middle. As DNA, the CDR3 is TGTGCTAGTGGTTTGGGGGGGGCGCATCAGCCCCAGCATTTT. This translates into CASGLGGAHQPQHF.

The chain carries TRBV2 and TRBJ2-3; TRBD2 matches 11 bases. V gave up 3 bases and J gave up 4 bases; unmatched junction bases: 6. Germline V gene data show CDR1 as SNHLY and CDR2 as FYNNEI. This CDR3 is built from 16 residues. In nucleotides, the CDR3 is TGTGCCAGCAGTGACCTAGCGGGGGGCAGTGCAGATACGCAGTATTTT. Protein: CASSDLAGGSADTQYF.

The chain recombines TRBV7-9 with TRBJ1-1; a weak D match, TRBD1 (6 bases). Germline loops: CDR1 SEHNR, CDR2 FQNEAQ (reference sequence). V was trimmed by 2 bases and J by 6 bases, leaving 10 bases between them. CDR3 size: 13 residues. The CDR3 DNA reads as TGTGCCAGCAGCTTACAGGGGAGTTCTGAAGCTTTCTTT. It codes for CASSLQGSSEAFF.